The present T cell receptor beta chain was sequenced within a study of human T cells and chemical hapten exposure. As for the study in general: Patients having alopecia areata, totalis or universalis were mostly female.

From germline, CDR1 is SGHDN and CDR2 FVKESK. The V and J ends lost 4 bases and 0 bases respectively, with 17 bases between them. This CDR3 region has 17 residues. Study-level results: There were significantly more large CDR3 similarity clusters among expanded TCRs than among controls.

Using its own MiXCR run on the RACE reads, TCRdb lists one record per CDR3 protein. The data hold 120,000 or so distinct CDR3 sequences, with approximately 10% observed a single time. As concerns this clonotype: Its target is not known.

Sample time point: patch test 3, about 24 weeks after DPC sensitization. Treatment meaning: therapeutic diphenylcyclopropenone sensitization with weekly scalp DPC. In every case, blood was obtained before the patch test was applied. The sequencing here drew on whole blood, taken in connection with sensitization to the hapten diphenylcyclopropenone (DPC). The TCR sequence derives from a woman between 50 and 59 years old with alopecia areata. Some clones in this sample may be carry-over from other donors' samples. This sequence joins TRBV14 and TRBJ2-3; D tentatively fits TRBD1 or TRBD2 (5 bases each). DNA of the CDR3: TGTGCCAGCAGCCTACTGCTTTCGGGGCATAGCACAGATACGCAGTATTTT. Translation: CASSLLLSGHSTDTQYF.